This T cell receptor beta chain is from a study of T cells in localized non-small cell lung cancer. Study-wide results and limits: The study sequenced only one region of the tumor. As a result, intratumor heterogeneity could not be excluded and remains possible. There was an association of higher blood T cell density with longer overall survival. Exceeding tumor, uninvolved adjacent lung had the highest T cell clonality.

Germline V gene data show CDR1 as SGHKS and CDR2 as YYEKEE (reference sequence). Trimming cost V 0 bases and J 4 bases, with 11 bases left between them. This CDR3 region has 15 residues. As to this clone: What it binds is not known.

Profiling relied on immunoSEQ multiplex PCR, and the TCRdb table lists in-frame clones only, not all of them. The sample yields roughly 34,000 clones, roughly 87% seen once. The V and J genes are TRBV5-5 and TRBJ1-3, with D unresolved. This TCR was recovered from a man between 40 and 70 years old with stage III lung adenocarcinoma. Sequenced material: peripheral blood mononuclear cells, taken before any cancer treatment. The CDR3 nucleotides are TGTGCCAGCAGCTTGGGACCGGGCGACGGAAACACCATATATTTT. Amino acid sequence: CASSLGPGDGNTIYF. Full variable domain (missing parts from reference TRBV5-5 and TRBJ1-3): DAGVTQSPTHLIKTRGQQVTLRCSPISGHKSVSWYQQVLGQGPQFIFQYYEKEERGRGNFPDRFSARQFPNYSSELNVNALLLGDSALYLCASSLGPGDGNTIYFGEGSWLTVV.